This T cell receptor (beta chain) was found in a study of shared clonotypes between healthy human individuals. Study-wide points: It was expected that sequencing depth would affect clonotype sharing among donors.

Genomic DNA belonging to each subset was distributed in equal measure over several immunoSEQ plates. Clones were sequenced by immunoSEQ multiplex PCR, and TCRdb holds only the in-frame ones, with some missing. The data hold about 340,000 clones, with 70% to 75% observed a single time. Comments on this clone: Its antigen is not known.

After removal of 6 bases from V and 5 bases from J, the junction contained 9 bases not matched to a gene. The CDR3 spans 15 residues. Per the germline V gene, CDR1 is MDHEN and CDR2 is SYDVKM. Donors were Caucasian adults residing in Nashville, Tennessee, USA. The TCR comes from a man aged 25 to 40 in good health. The V call is TRBV28, the J call TRBJ2-1; TRBD1 matches at 8 bases. The sequencing sample was made of memory CD4+ T cells sorted from blood. The subset is: CD45RA-negative fraction. CDR3 sequence reads: CASSWTGRAHNEQFF. The CDR3 nucleotides are TGTGCCAGCAGCTGGACAGGGCGCGCCCACAATGAGCAGTTCTTC. The full variable domain, its missing parts supplied by reference TRBV28 and TRBJ2-1, is DVKVTQSSRYLVKRTGEKVFLECVQDMDHENMFWYRQDPGLGLRLIYFSYDVKMKEKGDIPEGYSVSREKKERFSLILESASTNQTSMYLCASSWTGRAHNEQFFGPGTRLTVL.